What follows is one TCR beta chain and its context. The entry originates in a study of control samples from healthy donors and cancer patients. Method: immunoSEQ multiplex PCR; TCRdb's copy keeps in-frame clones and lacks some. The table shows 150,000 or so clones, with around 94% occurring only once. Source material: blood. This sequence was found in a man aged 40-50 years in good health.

Here the CDR3 reads CASSLGFSDQQYF. As DNA, the CDR3 is TGTGCCAGCAGCTTAGGGTTTTCGGACCAGCAGTACTTC. The chain has TRBV7-9 and TRBJ2-7; no clear D. Germline CDR1 is SEHNR and CDR2 is FQNEAQ (reference sequence). The CDR3 extends over 13 amino acids. Trimming removed 1 base at V and 8 bases at J, with 12 bases between.